A selection of T cell receptor beta chains follows, all from one sample in a study of cytomegalovirus exposure and HLA in healthy donors. The repertoire was sequenced with immunoSEQ multiplex PCR; TCRdb's copy has only in-frame clones and lacks some. Recorded for this sample: 65,000 to 85,000 clones. The sequenced material came from PBMCs. The receptors here all came from a female donor in good health and CMV-seropositive. CDR3s include the opening cysteine and the closing phenylalanine or tryptophan. A D gene is named only where the DNA matches it firmly.

j_call cdr3_length d_call v_call cdr3_nt cdr3_aa
TRBJ2-7 13 NA TRBV2 TGTGCCAGCAGTGCCCCTTTCGCCTACGAGCAGTACTTC CASSAPFAYEQYF
TRBJ1-2 11 NA TRBV20-1 TGCAGTGCTAGGCAGGGCGTGGGCTACACCTTC CSARQGVGYTF
TRBJ2-1 16 TRBD2 TRBV4-3 TGCGCCAGCAGCCAACTAGCGGGGGGCCGGGACAATGAGCAGTTCTTC CASSQLAGGRDNEQFF
TRBJ2-7 14 TRBD1 TRBV19 TGTGCCAGTAGTATACCGGGACAGGGGTACGAGCAGTACTTC CASSIPGQGYEQYF
TRBJ2-5 18 TRBD1 TRBV7-2 TGTGCCAGCAGCTCCCCCGTAGGCCAGAGGGGGCTGCTTCGGACCCAGTACTTC CASSSPVGQRGLLRTQYF
TRBJ1-1 16 TRBD1 TRBV19 TGTGCCAGCAAAGGGCGGGACAGGGGGTTTAACACTGAAGCTTTCTTT CASKGRDRGFNTEAFF
TRBJ2-1 14 TRBD2 TRBV4-3 TGCGCCAGCAGCCTCGGACTAGAAGGTAATGAGCAGTTCTTC CASSLGLEGNEQFF
TRBJ2-5 15 TRBD2 TRBV7-2 TGTGCCAGCGGGGCCCCGCTAGCGGGGGCGGAGACCCAGTACTTC CASGAPLAGAETQYF
TRBJ2-2 16 TRBD2 TRBV7-2 TGTGCCAGCAGCTTCGTGCTAGCGGGGAACACCGGGGAGCTGTTTTTT CASSFVLAGNTGELFF
TRBJ2-1 11 NA TRBV20-1 TGCAGTGCCACCGGTGACAATGAGCAGTTCTTC CSATGDNEQFF
TRBJ1-2 15 NA TRBV29-1 TGCAGCGTTGGCCCCGGCCAGGGAGGGTCATATGGCTACACCTTC CSVGPGQGGSYGYTF
TRBJ1-1 16 TRBD1 TRBV6-1 TGTGCCAGCAGTGAAGCGGGACAGGGAGTTAGTACTGAAGCTTTCTTT CASSEAGQGVSTEAFF
TRBJ1-4 14 TRBD1 TRBV27 TGTGCCAGCAGTTTACAGGGGGTCGGGGAAAAACTGTTTTTT CASSLQGVGEKLFF
TRBJ2-1 16 TRBD2 TRBV11-3 TGTGCCAGCAGCCCGTCGACTAGCGGGGGCTACAATGAGCAGTTCTTC CASSPSTSGGYNEQFF